This T cell receptor beta chain derives from a study of CD8 T cells in ankylosing spondylitis. Study conclusions and caveats: Clones linked to the disease showed a CD8+ phenotype. They occurred at relatively low frequencies in peripheral blood. Certain motif variants had earlier appeared in reactive arthritis synovial fluid and blood.

Each CDR3 protein gets one entry after TCRdb re-called the 5' RACE reads with MiXCR. The sample yields around 180,000 distinct CDR3 sequences, 10% to 15% seen once. Trimming cost V 2 bases and J 11 bases; bases outside gene matches: 5. Germline V gives CDR1 LGHNA, CDR2 YSLEER. CDR3 length: 12 residues. In its sample, this clonotype was seen many times. Its antigen is still unknown. The genes are TRBV4-3 and TRBJ1-1; 7 bases align to TRBD1. The source is a female donor with ankylosing spondylitis or in good health (not recorded which). The specimen was blood, either unsorted or a sorted T cell fraction (not recorded which). CDR3 sequence: CASSQLTGVAFF. CDR3 DNA: TGCGCCAGCAGCCAACTTACAGGGGTGGCTTTCTTT.